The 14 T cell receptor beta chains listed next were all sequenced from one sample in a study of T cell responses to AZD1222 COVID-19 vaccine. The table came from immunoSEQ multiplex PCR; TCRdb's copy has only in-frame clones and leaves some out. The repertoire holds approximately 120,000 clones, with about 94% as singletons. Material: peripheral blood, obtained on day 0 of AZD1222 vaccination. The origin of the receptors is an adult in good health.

The CDR3 loop reads CASSDPRQGSGEKLFF. CDR3 DNA: TGTGCCAGCAGCGATCCGAGACAAGGATCTGGTGAAAAACTGTTTTTT. The V gene is TRBV7-9, the J gene TRBJ1-4; the D is unclear. CDR3 size: 16 residues. V lost 5 bases to trimming and J lost 7 bases, with 20 bases between them. Per the germline V gene, CDR1 is SEHNR and CDR2 is FQNEAQ (reference sequence).

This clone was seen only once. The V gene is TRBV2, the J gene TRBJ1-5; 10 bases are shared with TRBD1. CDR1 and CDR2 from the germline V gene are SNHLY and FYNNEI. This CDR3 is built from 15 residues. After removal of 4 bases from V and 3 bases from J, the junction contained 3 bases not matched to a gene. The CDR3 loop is CASSGGQGTNQPQHF. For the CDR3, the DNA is TGTGCCAGCAGTGGGGGACAGGGGACCAATCAGCCCCAGCATTTT.

CDR3 residues: CATSRRQSNTEAFF. DNA for the CDR3: TGTGCCACCAGCAGACGTCAGTCGAACACTGAAGCTTTCTTT. V usage is TRBV15 and J usage is TRBJ1-1, with D unclear. Trimming left V 2 bases short and J 1 base short, with 8 bases between. The CDR3 extends over 14 amino acids. Germline-derived CDR1 and CDR2 are LNHNV and YYDKDF (reference sequence).

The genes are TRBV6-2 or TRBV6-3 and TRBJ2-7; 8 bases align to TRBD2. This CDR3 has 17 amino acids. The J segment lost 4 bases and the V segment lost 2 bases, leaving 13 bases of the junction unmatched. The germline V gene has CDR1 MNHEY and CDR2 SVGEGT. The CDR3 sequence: CASSYGTRLAIKYEQYF. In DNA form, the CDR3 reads TGTGCCAGCAGTTACGGGACCAGACTAGCGATTAAGTACGAGCAGTACTTC.

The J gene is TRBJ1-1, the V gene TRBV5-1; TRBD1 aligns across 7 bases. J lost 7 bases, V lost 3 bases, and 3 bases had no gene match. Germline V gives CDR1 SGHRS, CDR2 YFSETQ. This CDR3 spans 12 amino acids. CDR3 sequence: CASSSGTVEAFF. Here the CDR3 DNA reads TGCGCCAGCAGCTCAGGGACAGTTGAAGCTTTCTTT. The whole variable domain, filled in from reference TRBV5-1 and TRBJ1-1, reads KAGVTQTPRYLIKTRGQQVTLSCSPISGHRSVSWYQQTPGQGLQFLFEYFSETQRNKGNFPGRFSGRQFSNSRSEMNVSTLELGDSALYLCASSSGTVEAFFGQGTRLTVV.

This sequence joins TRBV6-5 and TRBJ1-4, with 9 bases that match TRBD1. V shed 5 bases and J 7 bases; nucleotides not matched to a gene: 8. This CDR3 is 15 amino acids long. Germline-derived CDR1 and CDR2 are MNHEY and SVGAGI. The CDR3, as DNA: TGTGCCAGCAGTCTCCTACAGGGGGCGGGTGAAAAACTGTTTTTT. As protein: CASSLLQGAGEKLFF.

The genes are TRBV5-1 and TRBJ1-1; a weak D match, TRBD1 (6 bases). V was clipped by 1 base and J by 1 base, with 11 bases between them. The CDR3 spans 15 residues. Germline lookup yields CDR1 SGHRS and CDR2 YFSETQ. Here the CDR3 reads CASSLSRGQNTEAFF. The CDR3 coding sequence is TGCGCCAGCAGCTTGTCCAGGGGACAGAACACTGAAGCTTTCTTT.

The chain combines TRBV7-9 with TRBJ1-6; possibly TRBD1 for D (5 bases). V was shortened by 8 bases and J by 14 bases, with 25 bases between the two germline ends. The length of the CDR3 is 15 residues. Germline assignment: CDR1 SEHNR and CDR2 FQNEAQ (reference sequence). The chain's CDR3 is CASGSDIGVAGALHF. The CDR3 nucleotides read TGTGCCAGCGGTTCAGACATTGGGGTTGCGGGGGCCCTCCACTTT.

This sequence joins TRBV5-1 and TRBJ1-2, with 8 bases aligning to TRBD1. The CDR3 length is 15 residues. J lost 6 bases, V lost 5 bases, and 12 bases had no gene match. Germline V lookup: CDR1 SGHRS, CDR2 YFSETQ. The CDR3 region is CASSSGQVGGDGYTF. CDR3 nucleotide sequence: TGCGCCAGCAGTTCGGGACAGGTGGGAGGTGATGGCTACACCTTC.

This CDR3 is CASSYSASGGVEQFF. The CDR3 DNA is TGTGCCAGCAGTTACTCGGCTAGCGGGGGGGTGGAGCAGTTCTTC. The rearrangement uses TRBV6-6 and TRBJ2-1, with TRBD2 matching over 12 bases. V lost 0 bases to trimming and J lost 10 bases; unmatched junction nucleotides: 4. The germline CDR1 and CDR2 sequences are MNHNY and SVGAGI (reference sequence). The CDR3 loop spans 15 amino acids.

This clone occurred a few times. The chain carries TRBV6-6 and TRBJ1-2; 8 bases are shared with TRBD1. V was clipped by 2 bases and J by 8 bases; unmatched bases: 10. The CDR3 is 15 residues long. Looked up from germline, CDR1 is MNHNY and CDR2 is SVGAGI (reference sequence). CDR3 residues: CASSYLAGGDPGYTF. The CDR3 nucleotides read TGTGCCAGCAGTTACCTCGCAGGGGGCGACCCCGGCTACACCTTC.

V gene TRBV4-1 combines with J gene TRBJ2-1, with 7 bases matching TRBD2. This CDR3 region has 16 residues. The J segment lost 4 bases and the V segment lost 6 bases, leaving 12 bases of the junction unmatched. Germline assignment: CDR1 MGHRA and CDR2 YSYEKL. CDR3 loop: CASRSSMRGNYNEQFF. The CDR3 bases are TGCGCCAGCAGGTCCTCTATGCGGGGGAATTACAATGAGCAGTTCTTC.

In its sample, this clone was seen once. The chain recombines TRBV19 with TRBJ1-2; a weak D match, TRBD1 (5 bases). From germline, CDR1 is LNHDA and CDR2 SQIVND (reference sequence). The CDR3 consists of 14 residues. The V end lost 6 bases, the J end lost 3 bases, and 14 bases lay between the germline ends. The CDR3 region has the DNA TGTGCCAGTAGAGGAAGCGGGGGGGACTATGGCTACACCTTC. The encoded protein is CASRGSGGDYGYTF.

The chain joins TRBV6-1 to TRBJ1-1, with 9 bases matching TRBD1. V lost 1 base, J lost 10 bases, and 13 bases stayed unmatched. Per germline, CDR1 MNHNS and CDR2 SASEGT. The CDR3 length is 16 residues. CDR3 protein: CASSEVGTGTRGVAFF. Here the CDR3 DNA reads TGTGCCAGCAGTGAAGTAGGGACAGGGACTCGTGGGGTAGCTTTCTTT.